The 5 T cell receptor beta chains below all came from one sample that was sequenced in a study of CD8 T cells in Susac syndrome. Reverse transcription used roughly 0.5 to 1 ug RNA and random hexamers. MiXCR, applied by TCRdb to the immunoSEQ multiplex PCR reads, yields one record per CDR3 protein. This table has about 200,000 distinct CDR3 sequences, approximately 93% appearing once. Sequenced material: CD4+ T cells from PBMCs. All receptors derive from a human donor in good health.

The CDR3 here is CASQKTQGGDTGELFF. The CDR3 DNA is TGTGCCAGCCAAAAGACCCAGGGGGGCGACACCGGGGAGCTGTTTTTT. The chain has TRBV25-1 and TRBJ2-2, with a possible D match to TRBD1 (7 bases). Per germline, CDR1 MGHDK and CDR2 SYGVNS. The CDR3 length is 16 residues. V dropped 8 bases and J dropped 3 bases, with 19 bases sitting between them. The variable domain in full, completed from reference TRBV25-1 and TRBJ2-2, reads EADIYQTPRYLVIGTGKKITLECSQTMGHDKMYWYQQDPGMELHLIHYSYGVNSTEKGDLSSESTVSRIRTEHFPLTLESARPSHTSQYLCASQKTQGGDTGELFFGEGSRLTVL.

The chain carries TRBV6-4 and TRBJ1-1; perhaps TRBD1 as D (5 bases). The V gene lost 6 bases and the J gene lost 0 bases, with 11 bases spanning the gap. The CDR3 runs 14 residues. Looked up from germline, CDR1 is MRHNA and CDR2 is SNTAGT. CDR3 DNA: TGTGCCAGCAGGATGACAGCCATGAACACTGAAGCTTTCTTT. Its translation is CASRMTAMNTEAFF.

The chain employs TRBV19 and TRBJ1-1, with D possibly being TRBD1 (6 bases). Trimming pared 5 bases from V and 1 base from J, leaving 11 bases between. CDR1 and CDR2 (germline): LNHDA, SQIVND (reference sequence). CDR3 size: 14 residues. CDR3 amino acids: CASSPGTRNTEAFF. In DNA form, the CDR3 reads TGTGCCAGTAGTCCCGGGACACGGAACACTGAAGCTTTCTTT. The full variable domain, its missing parts supplied by reference TRBV19 and TRBJ1-1, is DGGITQSPKYLFRKEGQNVTLSCEQNLNHDAMYWYRQDPGQGLRLIYYSQIVNDFQKGDIAEGYSVSREKKESFPLTVTSAQKNPTAFYLCASSPGTRNTEAFFGQGTRLTVV.

There are a few counts of this clonotype. The V and J genes are TRBV6-1 and TRBJ1-1; the match to TRBD1 covers 7 bases. Germline values: CDR1 MNHNS, CDR2 SASEGT. With 4 bases clipped from V and 3 bases from J, the junction kept 2 bases outside the gene matches. The CDR3 loop spans 13 amino acids. The CDR3 DNA follows: TGTGCCAGCAGTGCAACAGGGGACACTGAAGCTTTCTTT. Protein sequence: CASSATGDTEAFF.

The CDR3: CASSLGGGLETQYF. The CDR3 DNA is TGTGCCAGCAGCTTAGGAGGGGGCCTAGAGACCCAGTACTTC. The chain carries TRBV7-2 and TRBJ2-5; 7 nucleotides line up with TRBD1. This CDR3 has 14 residues. With V trimmed by 1 base and J by 4 bases, 3 bases remained unmatched. Germline loops: CDR1 SGHTA, CDR2 FQGNSA.